This T cell receptor beta chain was captured by sequencing in a study of esophageal squamous cell carcinoma under preoperative chemotherapy. About the study: Samples included peripheral blood T cells as well as tumor-infiltrating lymphocytes. Broader study findings: Tumor-infiltrating lymphocytes showed no significant post-chemotherapy TCR diversity increase, unlike peripheral T cells. Paclitaxel-nedaplatin therapy caused immediate, substantial clonotype frequency changes.

The CDR3 loop spans 13 amino acids. V was pared by 3 bases and J by 4 bases, with 7 bases between. The germline V gene has CDR1 MRHNA and CDR2 SNTAGT. Regarding time point: before preoperative PTX-NDP chemotherapy. Before surgery, patients were given preoperative paclitaxel-nedaplatin chemotherapy. TCRdb analysed the PCR reads with MiXCR anew, one entry per CDR3 protein. The repertoire holds some 30,000 distinct CDR3 sequences, with roughly 48% as singletons. This clonotype was counted many times. The antigen is undetermined. The V and J genes are TRBV6-4 and TRBJ2-1, with TRBD1 as a possible D gene (5 bases). This material was obtained from a patient given preoperative chemotherapy. The clonotype comes from a human donor with esophageal squamous cell carcinoma. The donor label of this sample is uncertain. This CDR3 reads CASSERGYNEQFF. CDR3 bases: TGTGCCAGCAGTGAAAGGGGTTACAATGAGCAGTTCTTC.